The 28 T cell receptor beta chains reported below all come from one sample, sequenced in a study of resident and recirculating memory T cells in vitiligo. The assay was immunoSEQ multiplex PCR, and TCRdb's table has in-frame clones only and misses some. The sample carries tens of thousands of clones, about nine tenths recorded once. Sequenced input: blood. Receptor source: a male donor with vitiligo.

The J gene is TRBJ2-2, the V gene TRBV19; a weak D match, TRBD2 (7 bases). The V end lost 6 bases, the J end lost 7 bases, and 15 bases lay between the germline ends. This CDR3 has 14 residues. Germline CDR1 and CDR2: LNHDA and SQIVND (reference sequence). Here the CDR3 reads CASRIRGGYGELFF. Written as DNA, the CDR3 is TGTGCCAGTAGGATACGCGGGGGCTACGGGGAGCTGTTTTTT.

The chain carries TRBV12-5 and TRBJ2-1, with TRBD2 identical over 9 bases. V lost 1 base to trimming and J lost 2 bases; unmatched junction nucleotides: 6. This CDR3 has 17 residues. CDR1 is LGHNT, CDR2 FRNRAP, per germline. The CDR3 DNA reads TGTGCTAGTGGTTTGGCCACTAGCGGGTACGCCTACAATGAGCAGTTCTTC. This sequence encodes CASGLATSGYAYNEQFF.

This chain links TRBV4-3 with TRBJ1-5; D uncertain. The germline V gene has CDR1 LGHNA and CDR2 YSLEER. The length of the CDR3 is 16 residues. V dropped 0 bases and J dropped 4 bases, with 13 bases sitting between them. CDR3 sequence: CASSQEVGGNNQPQHF. CDR3 sequence (DNA): TGCGCCAGCAGCCAAGAGGTAGGAGGGAATAATCAGCCCCAGCATTTT.

The chain uses TRBV19 and TRBJ2-6; possibly TRBD2 for D (5 bases). This CDR3 is 17 amino acids long. Germline loops: CDR1 LNHDA, CDR2 SQIVND (reference sequence). Between the trimmed V and J ends, which lost 6 bases and 0 bases, there was a span of 15 bases. The CDR3 nucleotides are TGTGCCAGTAGGAGGTTGGTCGGACTCTCTGGGGCCAACGTCCTGACTTTC. Its translation is CASRRLVGLSGANVLTF.

The chain joins TRBV21-1 to TRBJ1-2; the table's D call, TRBD1, has no DNA check behind it. TRBV21-1 is a documented pseudogene. This CDR3 has 14 amino acids. The CDR3 is CASSKRQGYYGYTF. The CDR3 DNA is TGTGCCAGCAGCAAACGACAGGGGTACTATGGCTACACCTTC.

The chain links TRBV28 to TRBJ1-6; TRBD1 matches at 11 bases. CDR3 length equals 15 residues. The trim removed 4 bases at V and 9 bases at J, leaving 5 bases unmatched. Germline V lookup: CDR1 MDHEN, CDR2 SYDVKM. CDR3 protein: CASSYSGTGGSPLHF. CDR3 DNA: TGTGCCAGCAGTTATTCCGGGACAGGGGGTTCACCCCTCCACTTT.

The chain links TRBV7-2 to TRBJ2-1; possible D gene TRBD1, 6 bases. V dropped 3 bases and J dropped 4 bases, with 10 bases sitting between them. The CDR3 is 14 amino acids. Germline V gene data show CDR1 as SGHTA and CDR2 as FQGNSA. The CDR3 spells CASSLGARYNEQFF. The DNA for the CDR3 is TGTGCCAGCAGCTTGGGGGCGCGGTACAATGAGCAGTTCTTC.

The CDR3 reads CASSLRAGGETQYF. CDR3 nucleotide sequence: TGCGCCAGCAGCTTACGAGCGGGGGGGGAGACCCAGTACTTC. The chain has TRBV5-1 and TRBJ2-5; TRBD2 agrees at 10 bases. Looked up from germline, CDR1 is SGHRS and CDR2 is YFSETQ. V was clipped by 2 bases and J by 5 bases; unmatched bases: 3. This CDR3 comprises 14 residues.

The V and J genes are TRBV2 and TRBJ1-4; 7 bases align to TRBD1. The CDR3 runs 14 residues. Losses at the gene ends were 7 bases for V and 4 bases for J; bases not matched to a gene: 6. Germline CDR1 is SNHLY and CDR2 is FYNNEI. The CDR3 spells CASNEQGSNEKLFF. Here the CDR3 DNA reads TGTGCCAGCAACGAACAGGGGAGTAATGAAAAACTGTTTTTT.

The chain has TRBV7-9 and TRBJ2-7; possibly TRBD1 for D (6 bases). The germline gives CDR1 SEHNR, CDR2 FQNEAQ (reference sequence). The CDR3 is 15 amino acids. V was cut by 1 base and J by 5 bases, with 15 bases left in between. CDR3 DNA sequence: TGTGCCAGCAGCTTAGAAGCGAACAGGGCCCACGAGCAGTACTTC. Translating it yields CASSLEANRAHEQYF.

This rearrangement joins TRBV19 to TRBJ1-1; unclear D gene. Per the germline V gene, CDR1 is LNHDA and CDR2 is SQIVND (reference sequence). The V end lost 3 bases, the J end lost 3 bases, and 11 bases lay between the germline ends. The CDR3 extends over 14 amino acids. The CDR3 sequence is CASSIAGRDTEAFF. DNA of the CDR3: TGTGCCAGTAGTATTGCTGGGAGGGACACTGAAGCTTTCTTT.

The CDR3 loop reads CASSLTGANQPQHF. The CDR3, as DNA: TGTGCCAGCAGCTTGACAGGGGCTAATCAGCCCCAGCATTTT. This rearrangement joins TRBV11-2 to TRBJ1-5; TRBD1 matches at 8 bases. The length of the CDR3 is 14 residues. Trimming removed 3 bases from V and 4 bases from J; junction bases left unmatched: 2. Germline V gives CDR1 SGHAT, CDR2 FQNNGV.

The V and J genes are TRBV5-1 and TRBJ2-7; the D gene is possibly TRBD1 (6 bases). V was clipped by 1 base and J by 0 bases, with 14 bases between them. In germline, CDR1 is SGHRS, CDR2 YFSETQ. The CDR3 sequence is 16 residues long. CDR3 in DNA: TGCGCCAGCAGCTTGATTGGGGGCGCGGACTCCTACGAGCAGTACTTC. This encodes CASSLIGGADSYEQYF.

J is TRBJ2-3 and V is TRBV13; 11 positions agree with TRBD1. This CDR3 comprises 18 residues. V lost 3 bases to trimming and J lost 4 bases; unmatched junction nucleotides: 12. Looked up from germline, CDR1 is PRHDT and CDR2 is FYEKMQ (reference sequence). The CDR3: CASSFGQGAILGADTQYF. The CDR3 DNA is TGTGCCAGCAGCTTCGGACAGGGGGCCATCCTAGGCGCAGATACGCAGTATTTT.

The chain recombines TRBV21-1 with TRBJ1-5. TRBV21-1 is a pseudogene locus. This CDR3 comprises 17 residues. The CDR3, as DNA: TGTGCCAGCAGCCCCCGAGAACCCGGGGTCGGCAATCAGCCCCAGCATTTT. Amino acids: CASSPREPGVGNQPQHF.

The chain recombines TRBV7-3 with TRBJ2-3; D is perhaps TRBD1 (6 bases). Germline CDR1 is SGHTA and CDR2 is FQGTGA. The CDR3 runs to 13 residues. Trimming left V 3 bases short and J 5 bases short, with 9 bases between. CDR3 in amino acids: CASSLNREDTQYF. As DNA, the CDR3 is TGTGCCAGCAGCTTGAACAGGGAAGATACGCAGTATTTT.

This rearrangement joins TRBV6-1 to TRBJ1-4; D uncertain. This CDR3 is built from 14 residues. CDR1 MNHNS and CDR2 SASEGT come from the germline V gene. Trimming shortened V by 6 bases and J by 3 bases, and 11 bases separated the two germline ends. The CDR3: CASRPAGANEKLFF. In DNA, the CDR3 is TGTGCCAGCAGACCAGCCGGAGCTAATGAAAAACTGTTTTTT.

The chain uses TRBV6-5 and TRBJ2-7; 7 bases fit TRBD2. In germline, CDR1 is MNHEY, CDR2 SVGAGI. This CDR3 is built from 15 residues. Germline trimming cut 0 bases from V and 3 bases from J; bases unmatched to any gene: 5. Written as DNA, the CDR3 is TGTGCCAGCAGTTACTCTACGGGGGGTGACTACGAGCAGTACTTC. Its translation is CASSYSTGGDYEQYF.

This clone has a single count. The chain is built from TRBV4-1 and TRBJ1-6, with D hard to call. With 5 bases removed from V and 7 bases from J, the gap between germline ends came to 15 bases. From germline, CDR1 is MGHRA and CDR2 YSYEKL. CDR3 size: 15 residues. The CDR3 spells CASSLQAIGNSPLHF. CDR3 coding DNA: TGCGCCAGCAGCTTGCAGGCTATTGGGAATTCACCCCTCCACTTT.

This clone was recorded only once. The chain carries TRBV7-9 and TRBJ2-1; D not certain. Trimming cost V 1 base and J 11 bases, with 9 bases left between them. The CDR3 has 12 residues. CDR1 and CDR2 (germline): SEHNR, FQNEAQ (reference sequence). CDR3 region: CASSLDRVQQFF. The CDR3 nucleotides are TGTGCCAGCAGCTTAGACCGGGTTCAGCAGTTCTTC.

The chain carries TRBV6-4 and TRBJ1-2, with 7 bases lining up with TRBD1. The CDR3 extends over 17 amino acids. The trim removed 10 bases at V and 3 bases at J, leaving 20 bases unmatched. CDR1 is MRHNA, CDR2 SNTAGT, per germline. The CDR3 sequence is CATYPSYRGVPDYGYTF. The DNA of the CDR3 is TGTGCCACTTATCCCTCGTACAGGGGTGTTCCAGACTATGGCTACACCTTC.

The chain links TRBV4-1 to TRBJ1-4; TRBD1 matches 7 bases. Germline-derived CDR1 and CDR2 are MGHRA and YSYEKL. J lost 8 bases, V lost 6 bases, and 15 bases had no gene match. The CDR3 is 16 residues long. The CDR3 is CASRSYTGTDREKLFF. CDR3 bases: TGCGCCAGCAGGTCTTACACCGGGACAGATCGAGAAAAACTGTTTTTT.

The chain links TRBV6-6 to TRBJ1-1, with D possibly TRBD1 on 6 matching bases. The germline V and J ends were trimmed by 4 bases and 12 bases, with 12 bases remaining between them. Germline assignment: CDR1 MNHNY and CDR2 SVGAGI (reference sequence). The CDR3 runs 11 residues. CDR3 DNA: TGTGCCAGCAGTTCCGACAGGAGGTCTTTCTTT. Its translation: CASSSDRRSFF.

This clone has a single count. This rearrangement joins TRBV28 to TRBJ1-1; no reliable D call. V was clipped by 3 bases and J by 5 bases, with 10 bases between them. The germline gives CDR1 MDHEN, CDR2 SYDVKM. This CDR3 contains 13 residues. CDR3 in amino acids: CASSFPDTTEAFF. In nucleotides, the CDR3 is TGTGCCAGCAGTTTCCCCGACACGACTGAAGCTTTCTTT.

The gene calls are TRBV25-1 and TRBJ2-5; TRBD2 is a possible D gene (7 bases). Germline V gives CDR1 MGHDK, CDR2 SYGVNS. Trimming removed 3 bases at V and 4 bases at J, with 18 bases between. The CDR3 covers 16 residues. As DNA, the CDR3 is TGTGCCAGCAGTGACCTCCTTACGGGGGGCAGAGAGACCCAGTACTTC. Amino acids: CASSDLLTGGRETQYF. The complete variable domain, with remaining parts taken from reference TRBV25-1 and TRBJ2-5, reads EADIYQTPRYLVIGTGKKITLECSQTMGHDKMYWYQQDPGMELHLIHYSYGVNSTEKGDLSSESTVSRIRTEHFPLTLESARPSHTSQYLCASSDLLTGGRETQYFGPGTRLLVL.

The J gene is TRBJ1-1, the V gene TRBV19; TRBD1 is a possible D gene (5 bases). The germline V and J ends were trimmed by 3 bases and 6 bases, with 11 bases remaining between them. The CDR3 loop spans 13 amino acids. Per the germline V gene, CDR1 is LNHDA and CDR2 is SQIVND (reference sequence). Here the CDR3 DNA reads TGTGCCAGTAGTATTGGCGGGGCGGCTGAAGCTTTCTTT. Translating gives CASSIGGAAEAFF.

In its sample, this clone was seen once. The chain is built from TRBV4-3 and TRBJ2-5; TRBD2 matches at 12 bases. The junction had 6 bases not matched to a gene; V was cut back by 4 bases and J by 0 bases. The CDR3 runs 17 residues. Germline values: CDR1 LGHNA, CDR2 YSLEER. The DNA of the CDR3 is TGCGCCAGCAGCCTTGACACTAGCGGGGGGTACCAAGAGACCCAGTACTTC. Translated, it gives CASSLDTSGGYQETQYF.

This chain joins TRBV9 and TRBJ2-7, with D unclear. Trimming stripped 0 bases from V and 1 base from J, with 11 bases between. The germline V gene encodes CDR1 SGDLS and CDR2 YYNGEE. This CDR3 region has 15 residues. The CDR3 reads CASSVDSSPSYEQYF. The CDR3 nucleotides read TGTGCCAGCAGCGTAGACAGCAGCCCTTCCTACGAGCAGTACTTC.